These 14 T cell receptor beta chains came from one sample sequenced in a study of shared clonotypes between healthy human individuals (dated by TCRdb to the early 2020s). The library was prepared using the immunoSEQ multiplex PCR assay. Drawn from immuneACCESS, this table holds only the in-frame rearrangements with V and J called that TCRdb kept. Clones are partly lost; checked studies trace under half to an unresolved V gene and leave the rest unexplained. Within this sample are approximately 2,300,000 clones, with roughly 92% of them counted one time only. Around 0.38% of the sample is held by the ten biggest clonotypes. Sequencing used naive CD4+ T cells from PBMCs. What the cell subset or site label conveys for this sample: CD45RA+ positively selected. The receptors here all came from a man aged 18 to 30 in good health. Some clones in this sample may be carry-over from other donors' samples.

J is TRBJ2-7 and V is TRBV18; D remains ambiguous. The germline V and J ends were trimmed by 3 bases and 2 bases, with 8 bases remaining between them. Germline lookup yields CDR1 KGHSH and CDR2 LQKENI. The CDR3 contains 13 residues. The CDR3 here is CASSPDGTYEQYF. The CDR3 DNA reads TGTGCCAGCTCACCGGACGGAACCTACGAGCAGTACTTC.

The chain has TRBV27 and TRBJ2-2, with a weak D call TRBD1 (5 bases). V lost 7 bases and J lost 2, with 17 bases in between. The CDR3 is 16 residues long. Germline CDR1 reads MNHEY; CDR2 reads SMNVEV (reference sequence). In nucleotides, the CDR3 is TGTGCCAGCAACCCAGCGAGACAGAGAAACACCGGGGAGCTGTTTTTT. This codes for CASNPARQRNTGELFF.

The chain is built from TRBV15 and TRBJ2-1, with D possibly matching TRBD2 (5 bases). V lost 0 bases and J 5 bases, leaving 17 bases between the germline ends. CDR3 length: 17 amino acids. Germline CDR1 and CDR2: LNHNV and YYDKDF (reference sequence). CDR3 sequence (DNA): TGTGCCACCAGCAGAGATTTTGGTTTTAGCGAGGACAATGAGCAGTTCTTC. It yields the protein CATSRDFGFSEDNEQFF.

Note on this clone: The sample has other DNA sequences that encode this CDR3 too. This CDR3 reads CASSFLGTSEETQYF. For the CDR3, the DNA is TGCGCCAGCAGCTTCCTCGGGACTAGCGAGGAGACCCAGTACTTC. V usage is TRBV5-1 and J usage is TRBJ2-5, with 10 bases that match TRBD2. This CDR3 comprises 15 residues. V lost 2 bases and J lost 5; bases outside the gene matches: 6. Germline CDR1 SGHRS, CDR2 YFSETQ. The entire variable domain, with the rest obtained from reference TRBV5-1 and TRBJ2-5, is as follows: KAGVTQTPRYLIKTRGQQVTLSCSPISGHRSVSWYQQTPGQGLQFLFEYFSETQRNKGNFPGRFSGRQFSNSRSEMNVSTLELGDSALYLCASSFLGTSEETQYFGPGTRLLVL.

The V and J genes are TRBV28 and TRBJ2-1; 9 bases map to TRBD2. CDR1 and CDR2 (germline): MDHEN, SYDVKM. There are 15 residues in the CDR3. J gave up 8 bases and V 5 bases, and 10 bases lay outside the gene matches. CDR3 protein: CASSPSGGRDDEQFF. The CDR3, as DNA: TGTGCCAGCAGTCCCAGCGGCGGGAGGGACGATGAGCAGTTCTTC.

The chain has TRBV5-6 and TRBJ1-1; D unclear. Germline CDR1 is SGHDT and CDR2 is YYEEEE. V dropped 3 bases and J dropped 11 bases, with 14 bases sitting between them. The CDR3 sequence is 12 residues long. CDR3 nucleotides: TGTGCCAGCAGCTCGAAGACTATAGGGGCTTTCTTT. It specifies CASSSKTIGAFF.

The CDR3 sequence is CSARVQGEAFF. CDR3 nucleotides: TGCAGTGCTAGGGTCCAGGGCGAAGCTTTCTTT. V and J are TRBV20-1 and TRBJ1-1, with D possibly being TRBD1 (5 bases). Trimming took off 3 bases at V and 8 bases at J, with 10 bases between the two ends. The germline V gene has CDR1 DFQATT and CDR2 SNEGSKA (reference sequence). This CDR3 is 11 amino acids long.

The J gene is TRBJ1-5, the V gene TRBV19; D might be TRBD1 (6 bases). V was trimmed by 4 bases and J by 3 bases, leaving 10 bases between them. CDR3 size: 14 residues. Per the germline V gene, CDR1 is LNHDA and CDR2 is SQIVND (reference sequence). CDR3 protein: CASSTRDTNQPQHF. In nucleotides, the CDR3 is TGTGCCAGTAGTACCCGGGACACCAATCAGCCCCAGCATTTT.

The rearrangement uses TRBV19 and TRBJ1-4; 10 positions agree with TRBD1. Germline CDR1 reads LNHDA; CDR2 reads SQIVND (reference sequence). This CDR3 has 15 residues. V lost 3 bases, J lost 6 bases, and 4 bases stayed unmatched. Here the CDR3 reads CASSISGQGYEKLFF. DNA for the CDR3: TGTGCCAGTAGTATCTCGGGACAGGGGTATGAAAAACTGTTTTTT.

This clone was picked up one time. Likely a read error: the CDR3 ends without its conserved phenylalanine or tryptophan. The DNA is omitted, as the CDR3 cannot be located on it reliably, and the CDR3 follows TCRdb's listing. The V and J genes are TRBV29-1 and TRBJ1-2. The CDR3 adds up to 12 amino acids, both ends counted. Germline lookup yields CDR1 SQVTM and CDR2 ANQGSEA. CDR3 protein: CSVKTPGTEPPL.

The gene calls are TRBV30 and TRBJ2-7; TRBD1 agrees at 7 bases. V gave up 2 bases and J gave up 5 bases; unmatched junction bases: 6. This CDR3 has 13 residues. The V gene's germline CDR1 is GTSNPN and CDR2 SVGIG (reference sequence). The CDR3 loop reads CAWSRGLVDEQYF. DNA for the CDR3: TGTGCCTGGAGTAGGGGGCTCGTAGACGAGCAGTACTTC.

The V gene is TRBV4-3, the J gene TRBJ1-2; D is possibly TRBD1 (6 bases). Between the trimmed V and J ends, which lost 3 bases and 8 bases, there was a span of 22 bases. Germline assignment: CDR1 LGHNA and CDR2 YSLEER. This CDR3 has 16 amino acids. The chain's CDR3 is CASSQDWTELSGGYTF. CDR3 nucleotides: TGCGCCAGCAGCCAGGATTGGACAGAGCTTTCGGGGGGCTACACCTTC.

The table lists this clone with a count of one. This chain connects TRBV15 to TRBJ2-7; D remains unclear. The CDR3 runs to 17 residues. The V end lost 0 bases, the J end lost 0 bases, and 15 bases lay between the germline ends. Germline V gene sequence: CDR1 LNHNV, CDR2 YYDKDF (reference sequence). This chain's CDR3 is CATSRDMVGWGSYEQYF. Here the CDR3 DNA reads TGTGCCACCAGCAGAGATATGGTAGGCTGGGGCTCCTACGAGCAGTACTTC.

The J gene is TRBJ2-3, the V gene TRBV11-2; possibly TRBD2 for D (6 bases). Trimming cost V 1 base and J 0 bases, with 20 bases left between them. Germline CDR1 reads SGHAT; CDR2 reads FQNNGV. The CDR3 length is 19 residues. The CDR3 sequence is CASSLAYKVSGRSTDTQYF. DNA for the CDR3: TGTGCCAGCAGCTTAGCCTATAAGGTCAGCGGGCGAAGCACAGATACGCAGTATTTT.